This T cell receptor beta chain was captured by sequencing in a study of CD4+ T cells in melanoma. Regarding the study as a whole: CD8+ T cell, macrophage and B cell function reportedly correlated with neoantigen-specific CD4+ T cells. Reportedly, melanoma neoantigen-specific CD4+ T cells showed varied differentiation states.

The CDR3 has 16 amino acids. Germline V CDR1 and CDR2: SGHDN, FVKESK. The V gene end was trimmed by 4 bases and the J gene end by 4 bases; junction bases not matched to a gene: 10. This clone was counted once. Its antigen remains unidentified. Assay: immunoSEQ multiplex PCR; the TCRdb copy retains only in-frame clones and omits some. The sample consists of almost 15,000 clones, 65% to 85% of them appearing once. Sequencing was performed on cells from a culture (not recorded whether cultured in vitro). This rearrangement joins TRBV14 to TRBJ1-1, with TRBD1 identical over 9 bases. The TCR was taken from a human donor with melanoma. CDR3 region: CASSRLRGQGSTEAFF. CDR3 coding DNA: TGTGCCAGCAGCCGCCTAAGGGGACAGGGAAGCACTGAAGCTTTCTTT.